The rows below give T cell receptor beta chains drawn from one sample of a study of beta chain features in type 1 diabetes. The repertoire was sequenced with immunoSEQ multiplex PCR; TCRdb's copy has only in-frame clones and lacks some. The data hold 330,000 or so clones, with around 15% observed a single time. Sequencing input: central memory CD4+ T cells from blood. The receptors derive from a young man in good health. Each CDR3 is given with its conserved first and last residue. D genes are given only for firm matches. Rows may omit the clone size; those that give it use once, few, many or a size class.

J: TRBJ1-2
D: -
size: few
V: TRBV18
CDR3: CASSPTIDSPNYGYTF
DNA: TGTGCCAGCTCACCAACCATCGACAGCCCTAACTATGGCTACACCTTC

J: TRBJ2-3
D: -
size: few
V: TRBV29-1
CDR3: CSVDKSTDTQYF
DNA: TGCAGCGTCGACAAAAGCACAGATACGCAGTATTTT

J: TRBJ2-3
D: -
size: -
V: TRBV9
CDR3: CASAQGDWADTQYF
DNA: TGTGCCAGCGCCCAGGGGGACTGGGCAGATACGCAGTATTTT

J: TRBJ2-7
D: -
size: -
V: TRBV7-2
CDR3: CASSPMDTYYEQYF
DNA: TGTGCCAGCAGCCCAATGGACACGTACTACGAGCAGTACTTC

J: TRBJ2-1
D: TRBD1
size: many
V: TRBV28
CDR3: CASTRTGWNNEQFF
DNA: TGTGCCAGCACCCGGACAGGGTGGAACAATGAGCAGTTCTTC

J: TRBJ1-1
D: -
size: -
V: TRBV5-1
CDR3: CASRWETEAFF
DNA: TGCGCCAGCAGGTGGGAGACTGAAGCTTTCTTT

J: TRBJ2-5
D: -
size: -
V: TRBV7-8
CDR3: CASSFSLEAAKETQYF
DNA: TGTGCCAGCAGTTTTAGCTTAGAAGCGGCGAAGGAGACCCAGTACTTC

J: TRBJ1-1
D: -
size: -
V: TRBV5-1
CDR3: CASSLEGKRTEAFF
DNA: TGCGCCAGCAGCTTGGAAGGCAAGAGAACTGAAGCTTTCTTT

J: TRBJ2-6
D: -
size: -
V: TRBV5-1
CDR3: CASNVGINSGANVLTF
DNA: TGCGCCAGCAATGTAGGGATCAACTCTGGGGCCAACGTCCTGACTTTC

J: TRBJ1-5
D: -
size: few
V: TRBV12-2
CDR3: CASRLLGRGQGDQPQHF
DNA: TGTGCAAGTCGCTTACTAGGTCGAGGACAGGGCGATCAGCCCCAGCATTTT

J: TRBJ2-5
D: -
size: -
V: TRBV19
CDR3: CASRDRETQYF
DNA: TGTGCCAGCCGGGACCGAGAGACCCAGTACTTC

J: TRBJ1-1
D: -
size: few
V: TRBV9
CDR3: CASSVVTGRPEAFF
DNA: TGTGCCAGCAGCGTAGTAACGGGGAGACCTGAAGCTTTCTTT

J: TRBJ2-1
D: TRBD1
size: few
V: TRBV5-4
CDR3: CASSVGQAYNEQFF
DNA: TGTGCCAGCAGCGTGGGACAGGCCTACAATGAGCAGTTCTTC

J: TRBJ1-1
D: -
size: -
V: TRBV10-3
CDR3: CAISDSATKAFF
DNA: TGTGCCATCAGTGACAGCGCGACAAAAGCTTTCTTT

J: TRBJ2-3
D: -
size: -
V: TRBV11-2
CDR3: CASSYNPENTQYF
DNA: TGTGCCAGCAGCTACAACCCTGAAAATACGCAGTATTTT

J: TRBJ1-2
D: -
size: -
V: TRBV28
CDR3: CASSFNYGYTF
DNA: TGTGCCAGCAGTTTTAACTATGGCTACACCTTC

J: TRBJ2-5
D: TRBD2
size: -
V: TRBV7-2
CDR3: CASSPSGTSGGAKETQYF
DNA: TGTGCCAGCAGCCCCTCCGGGACTAGCGGGGGGGCTAAAGAGACCCAGTACTTC

J: TRBJ1-6
D: -
size: -
V: TRBV29-1
CDR3: CSASDGNSPLHF
DNA: TGCAGCGCCTCGGACGGCAATTCACCCCTCCACTTT

J: TRBJ2-2
D: -
size: few
V: TRBV9
CDR3: CASSVGERSSGPNTGELFF
DNA: TGTGCCAGCAGCGTAGGGGAGAGGAGCAGCGGGCCGAACACCGGGGAGCTGTTTTTT

J: TRBJ2-1
D: TRBD1
size: -
V: TRBV10-3
CDR3: CAISVSRDSSYNEQFF
DNA: TGTGCCATCAGTGTATCCAGGGACAGCTCCTACAATGAGCAGTTCTTC

J: TRBJ1-5
D: TRBD1
size: -
V: TRBV5-1
CDR3: CASSFGTAGNQPQHF
DNA: TGCGCCAGCAGCTTTGGGACAGCAGGCAATCAGCCCCAGCATTTT

J: TRBJ2-7
D: -
size: few
V: TRBV6-5
CDR3: CASSFSGEQYF
DNA: TGTGCCAGCAGTTTTTCGGGCGAGCAGTACTTC

J: TRBJ2-1
D: TRBD2
size: -
V: TRBV6-9
CDR3: CASSLTSGEYNEQFF
DNA: TGTGCCAGCAGTTTAACTAGCGGAGAGTACAATGAGCAGTTCTTC

J: TRBJ1-5
D: TRBD1
size: few
V: TRBV4-1
CDR3: CASSPLTGGNQPQHF
DNA: TGCGCCAGCAGCCCATTAACAGGGGGCAATCAGCCCCAGCATTTT

J: TRBJ1-6
D: -
size: -
V: TRBV19
CDR3: CASSITVNSPLHF
DNA: TGTGCCAGTAGTATCACTGTTAATTCACCCCTCCACTTT

J: TRBJ2-5
D: TRBD2
size: few
V: TRBV5-6
CDR3: CASSLGRGAQETQYF
DNA: TGTGCCAGCAGCTTAGGGCGGGGGGCACAAGAGACCCAGTACTTC

J: TRBJ2-1
D: -
size: -
V: TRBV7-2
CDR3: CASSQGVTGYNEQFF
DNA: TGCGCCAGCAGCCAAGGGGTGACAGGCTACAATGAGCAGTTCTTC

J: TRBJ2-2
D: -
size: -
V: TRBV19
CDR3: CASSIRRSGELFF
DNA: TGTGCCAGTAGTATACGGCGGTCTGGGGAGCTGTTTTTT

J: TRBJ1-2
D: -
size: few
V: TRBV25-1
CDR3: CASSDSWGYTF
DNA: TGTGCCAGCAGTGATTCTTGGGGCTACACCTTC

J: TRBJ2-1
D: TRBD1
size: -
V: TRBV11-2
CDR3: CASSPGTAIREQFF
DNA: TGTGCCAGCAGCCCCGGGACAGCAATACGGGAGCAGTTCTTC

J: TRBJ2-1
D: -
size: few
V: TRBV4-1
CDR3: CASSLAGRGGSVDEQFF
DNA: TGCGCCAGCAGCCTGGCTGGGAGGGGGGGTTCTGTCGATGAGCAGTTCTTC

J: TRBJ2-3
D: -
size: -
V: TRBV4-3
CDR3: CASSQDSAEDTQYF
DNA: TGCGCCAGCAGCCAAGATTCGGCAGAAGATACGCAGTATTTT

J: TRBJ2-3
D: TRBD2
size: few
V: TRBV5-4
CDR3: CASSWPGLAGGGTDTQYF
DNA: TGTGCCAGCAGCTGGCCGGGACTAGCGGGGGGAGGAACAGATACGCAGTATTTT

J: TRBJ2-1
D: TRBD2
size: few
V: TRBV5-1
CDR3: CASSPGSGLAGVNEQFF
DNA: TGCGCCAGCTCGCCTGGGAGTGGACTAGCGGGAGTCAATGAGCAGTTCTTC

J: TRBJ2-1
D: -
size: -
V: TRBV9
CDR3: CASSVSPASSYNEQFF
DNA: TGTGCCAGCAGCGTATCTCCTGCGAGCTCCTACAATGAGCAGTTCTTC

J: TRBJ2-7
D: TRBD2
size: -
V: TRBV6-1
CDR3: CASSAGGPSEQYF
DNA: TGTGCCAGCAGCGCGGGGGGGCCCTCAGAGCAGTACTTC

J: TRBJ1-2
D: TRBD1
size: few
V: TRBV5-1
CDR3: CASSSTGDSNYGYTF
DNA: TGCGCCAGCAGCTCTACAGGGGATTCTAACTATGGCTACACCTTC

J: TRBJ2-1
D: -
size: few
V: TRBV5-1
CDR3: CASSLTSSYNEQFF
DNA: TGCGCCAGCAGCTTGACGAGCTCCTACAATGAGCAGTTCTTC

J: TRBJ1-4
D: -
size: -
V: TRBV5-5
CDR3: CASSRDGTTEKLFF
DNA: TGTGCCAGCAGCCGCGACGGTACAACGGAAAAACTGTTTTTT

J: TRBJ1-2
D: -
size: -
V: TRBV14
CDR3: CASSPLPGRNDYGYTF
DNA: TGTGCCAGCAGCCCCCTTCCGGGACGGAACGACTATGGCTACACCTTC

J: TRBJ1-3
D: -
size: many
V: TRBV7-7
CDR3: CASSSGFGNTIYF
DNA: TGTGCCAGCAGCTCCGGTTTCGGAAACACCATATATTTT

J: TRBJ2-1
D: TRBD2
size: many
V: TRBV2
CDR3: CASSGLASEQFF
DNA: TGTGCCAGCAGTGGACTAGCTAGTGAGCAGTTCTTC

J: TRBJ2-7
D: -
size: many
V: TRBV14
CDR3: CASSRKYEQYF
DNA: TGTGCCAGCAGCCGCAAATACGAGCAGTACTTC

J: TRBJ2-1
D: -
size: many
V: TRBV19
CDR3: CASSIKGGEQFF
DNA: TGTGCCAGTAGTATTAAGGGGGGTGAGCAGTTCTTC

J: TRBJ1-1
D: -
size: -
V: TRBV6-4
CDR3: CASSETWNTEAFF
DNA: TGTGCCAGCAGTGAAACGTGGAACACTGAAGCTTTCTTT

J: TRBJ1-1
D: -
size: -
V: TRBV5-5
CDR3: CASSLAGTVYAFF
DNA: TGTGCCAGCAGCTTGGCTGGAACGGTGTATGCTTTCTTT

J: TRBJ1-5
D: -
size: few
V: TRBV19
CDR3: CASSPMMGTWQPQHF
DNA: TGTGCCAGTAGTCCAATGATGGGGACATGGCAGCCCCAGCATTTT

J: TRBJ2-1
D: -
size: once
V: TRBV1
CDR3: CTSSQEGGRANNEQFF
DNA: TGCACCAGCAGCCAAGAGGGGGGGAGGGCTAACAATGAGCAGTTCTTC